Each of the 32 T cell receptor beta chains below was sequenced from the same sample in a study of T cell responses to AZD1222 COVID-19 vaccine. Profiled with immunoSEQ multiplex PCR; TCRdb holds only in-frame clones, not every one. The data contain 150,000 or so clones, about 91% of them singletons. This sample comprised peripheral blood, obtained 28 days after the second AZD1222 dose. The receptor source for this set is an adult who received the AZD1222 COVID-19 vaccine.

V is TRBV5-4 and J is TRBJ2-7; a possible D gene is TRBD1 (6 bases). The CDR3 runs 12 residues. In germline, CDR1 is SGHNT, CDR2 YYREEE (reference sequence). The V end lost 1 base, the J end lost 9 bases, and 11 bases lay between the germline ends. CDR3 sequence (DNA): TGTGCCAGCAGCTTGACAGGGACCAGGCAGTACTTC. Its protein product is CASSLTGTRQYF. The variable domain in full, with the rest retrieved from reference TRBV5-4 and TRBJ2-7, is ETGVTQSPTHLIKTRGQQVTLRCSSQSGHNTVSWYQQALGQGPQFIFQYYREEENGRGNFPPRFSGLQFPNYSSELNVNALELDDSALYLCASSLTGTRQYFGPGTRLTVT.

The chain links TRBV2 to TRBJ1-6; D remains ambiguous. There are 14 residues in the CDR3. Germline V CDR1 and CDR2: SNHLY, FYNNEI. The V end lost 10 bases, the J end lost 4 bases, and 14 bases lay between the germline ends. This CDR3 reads CATGGGGYNSPLHF. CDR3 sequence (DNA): TGTGCCACCGGAGGTGGCGGGTATAATTCACCCCTCCACTTT.

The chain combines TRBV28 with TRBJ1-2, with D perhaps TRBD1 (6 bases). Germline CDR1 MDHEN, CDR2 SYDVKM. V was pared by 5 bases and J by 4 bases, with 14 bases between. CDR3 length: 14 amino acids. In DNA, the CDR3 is TGTGCCAGCAGTATAACAGGGTGGGGCTATGGCTACACCTTC. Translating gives CASSITGWGYGYTF.

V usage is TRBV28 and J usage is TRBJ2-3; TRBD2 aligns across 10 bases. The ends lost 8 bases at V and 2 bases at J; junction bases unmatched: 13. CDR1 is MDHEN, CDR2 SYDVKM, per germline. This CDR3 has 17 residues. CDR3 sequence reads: CASPPTSGIFSTDTQYF. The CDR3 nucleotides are TGTGCCAGCCCCCCAACTAGCGGGATCTTCTCCACAGATACGCAGTATTTT.

CDR3 bases: TGTGCCAGCAGCCCACGGACGGGCCTTTCTGAAGCTTTCTTT. This encodes CASSPRTGLSEAFF. The chain uses TRBV9 and TRBJ1-1, with unresolved D. V lost 4 bases and J 6 bases, leaving 16 bases between the germline ends. Germline V CDR1 and CDR2: SGDLS, YYNGEE. The CDR3 extends over 14 amino acids.

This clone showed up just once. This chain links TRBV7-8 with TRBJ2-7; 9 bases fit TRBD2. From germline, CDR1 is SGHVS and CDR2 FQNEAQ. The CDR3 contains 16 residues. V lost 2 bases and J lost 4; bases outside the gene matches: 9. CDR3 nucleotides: TGTGCCAGCAGCTTACTTCCGGGACTAGCAGTTTACGAGCAGTACTTC. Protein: CASSLLPGLAVYEQYF.

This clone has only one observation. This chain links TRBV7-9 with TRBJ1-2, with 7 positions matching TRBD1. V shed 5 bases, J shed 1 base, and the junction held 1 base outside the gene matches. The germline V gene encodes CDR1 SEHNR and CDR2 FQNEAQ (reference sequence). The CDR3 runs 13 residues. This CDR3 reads CASSGTVNYGYTF. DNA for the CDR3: TGTGCCAGCAGCGGGACAGTTAACTATGGCTACACCTTC.

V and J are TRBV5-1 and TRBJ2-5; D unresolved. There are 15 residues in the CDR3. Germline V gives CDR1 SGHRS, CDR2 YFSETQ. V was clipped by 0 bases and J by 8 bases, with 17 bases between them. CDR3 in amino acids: CASSLDAQLRRTQYF. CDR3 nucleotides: TGCGCCAGCAGCTTGGACGCCCAACTTAGGAGAACCCAGTACTTC.

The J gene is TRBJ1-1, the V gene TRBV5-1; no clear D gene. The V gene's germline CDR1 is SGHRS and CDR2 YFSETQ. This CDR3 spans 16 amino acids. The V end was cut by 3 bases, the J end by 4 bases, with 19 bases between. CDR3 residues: CASSSPGLSSGTEAFF. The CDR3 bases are TGCGCCAGCAGCTCCCCGGGCCTTTCGAGCGGCACTGAAGCTTTCTTT.

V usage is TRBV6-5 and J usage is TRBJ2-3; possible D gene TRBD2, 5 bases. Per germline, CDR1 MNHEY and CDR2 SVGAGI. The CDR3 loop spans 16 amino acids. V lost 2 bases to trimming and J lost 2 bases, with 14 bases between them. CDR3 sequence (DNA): TGTGCCAGCAGTTACCTAGGTGGGAGCAACACAGATACGCAGTATTTT. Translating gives CASSYLGGSNTDTQYF.

CDR3 protein: CASSLGTSGLGDTQYF. DNA for the CDR3: TGTGCCAGCAGCTTAGGGACTAGCGGTCTAGGGGATACGCAGTATTTT. The chain links TRBV7-9 to TRBJ2-3; 10 positions agree with TRBD2. V dropped 1 base and J dropped 6; count of bases not matched to a gene: 7. Germline V gene sequence: CDR1 SEHNR, CDR2 FQNEAQ (reference sequence). This CDR3 comprises 16 residues.

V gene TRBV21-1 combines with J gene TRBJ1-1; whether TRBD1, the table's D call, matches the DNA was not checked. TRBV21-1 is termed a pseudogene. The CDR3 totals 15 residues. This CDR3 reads CASSKVRQGNTEAFF. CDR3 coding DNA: TGTGCCAGCAGCAAAGTTAGGCAGGGGAACACTGAAGCTTTCTTT.

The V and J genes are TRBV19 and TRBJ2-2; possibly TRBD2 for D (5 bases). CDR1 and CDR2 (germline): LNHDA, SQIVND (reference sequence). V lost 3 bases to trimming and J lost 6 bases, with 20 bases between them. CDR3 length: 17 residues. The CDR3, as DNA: TGTGCCAGTAGTATTTGGGTGAGGGCAGTGGGGTCCGGGGAGCTGTTTTTT. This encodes CASSIWVRAVGSGELFF.

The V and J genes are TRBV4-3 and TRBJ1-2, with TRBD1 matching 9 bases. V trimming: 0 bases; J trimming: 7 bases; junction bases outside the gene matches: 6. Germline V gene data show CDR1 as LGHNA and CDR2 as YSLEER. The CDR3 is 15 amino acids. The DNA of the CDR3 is TGCGCCAGCAGCCAAGACCGGGGGACAGGGTCTGGCTACACCTTC. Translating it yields CASSQDRGTGSGYTF.

CDR3 region: CASGFVEGAGTEAFF. Written as DNA, the CDR3 is TGTGCTAGTGGTTTTGTGGAGGGGGCGGGCACTGAAGCTTTCTTT. J is TRBJ1-1 and V is TRBV12-5, with TRBD1 matching 7 bases. CDR3 size: 15 residues. J was trimmed by 4 bases and V by 3 bases; bases with no gene match: 8. Germline CDR1 and CDR2: LGHNT and FRNRAP.

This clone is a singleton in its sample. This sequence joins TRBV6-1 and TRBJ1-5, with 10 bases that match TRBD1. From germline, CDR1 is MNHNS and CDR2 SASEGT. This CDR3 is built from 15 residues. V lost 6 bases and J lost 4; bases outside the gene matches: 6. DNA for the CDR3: TGTGCCAGCAGCAACGACAGGGGGCGGAATCAGCCCCAGCATTTT. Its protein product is CASSNDRGRNQPQHF.

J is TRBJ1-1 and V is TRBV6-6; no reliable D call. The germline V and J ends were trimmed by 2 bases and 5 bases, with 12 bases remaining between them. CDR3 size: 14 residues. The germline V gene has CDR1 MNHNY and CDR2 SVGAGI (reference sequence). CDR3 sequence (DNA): TGTGCCAGCAGTTACGCCTGGGTGGGAACTGAAGCTTTCTTT. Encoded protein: CASSYAWVGTEAFF.

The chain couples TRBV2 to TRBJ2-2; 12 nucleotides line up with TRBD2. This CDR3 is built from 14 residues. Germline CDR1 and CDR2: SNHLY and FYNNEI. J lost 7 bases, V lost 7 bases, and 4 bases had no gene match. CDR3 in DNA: TGTGCCAGCACGGGACTAGCGGGTGTCGGGGAGCTGTTTTTT. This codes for CASTGLAGVGELFF.

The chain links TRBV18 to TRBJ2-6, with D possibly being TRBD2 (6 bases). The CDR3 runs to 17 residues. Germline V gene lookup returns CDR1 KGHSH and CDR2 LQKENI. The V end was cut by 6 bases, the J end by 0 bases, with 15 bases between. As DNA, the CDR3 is TGTGCCAGCTCCCACGGGACTCAGAACTCTGGGGCCAACGTCCTGACTTTC. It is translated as CASSHGTQNSGANVLTF.

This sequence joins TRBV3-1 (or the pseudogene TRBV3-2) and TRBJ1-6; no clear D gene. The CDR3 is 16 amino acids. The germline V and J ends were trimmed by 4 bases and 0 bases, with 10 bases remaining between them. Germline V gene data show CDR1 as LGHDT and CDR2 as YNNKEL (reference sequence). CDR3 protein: CASSPRLSSYNSPLHF. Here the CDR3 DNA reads TGTGCCAGCAGCCCTCGACTGAGCTCCTATAATTCACCCCTCCACTTT.

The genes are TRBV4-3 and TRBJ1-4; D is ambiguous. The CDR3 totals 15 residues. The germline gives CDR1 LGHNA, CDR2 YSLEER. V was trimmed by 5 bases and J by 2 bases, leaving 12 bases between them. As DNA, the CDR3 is TGCGCCAGCAGCACCACGGGAAGCACTAATGAAAAACTGTTTTTT. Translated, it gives CASSTTGSTNEKLFF.

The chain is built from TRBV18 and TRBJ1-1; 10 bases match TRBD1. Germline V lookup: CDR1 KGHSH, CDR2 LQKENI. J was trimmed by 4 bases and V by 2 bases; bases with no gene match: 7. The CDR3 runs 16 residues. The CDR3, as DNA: TGTGCCAGCTCACCAATAGAGACAGGGGGCGGCACTGAAGCTTTCTTT. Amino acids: CASSPIETGGGTEAFF. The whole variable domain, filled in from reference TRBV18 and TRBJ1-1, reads NAGVMQNPRHLVRRRGQEARLRCSPMKGHSHVYWYRQLPEEGLKFMVYLQKENIIDESGMPKERFSAEFPKEGPSILRIQQVVRGDSAAYFCASSPIETGGGTEAFFGQGTRLTVV.

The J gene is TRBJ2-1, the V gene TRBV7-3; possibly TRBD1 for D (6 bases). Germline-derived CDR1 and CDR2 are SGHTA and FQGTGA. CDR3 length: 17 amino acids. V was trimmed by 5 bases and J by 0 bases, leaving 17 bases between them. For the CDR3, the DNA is TGTGCCAGCAGCCCTAATGGGGACAACCCCTCCTACAATGAGCAGTTCTTC. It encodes CASSPNGDNPSYNEQFF.

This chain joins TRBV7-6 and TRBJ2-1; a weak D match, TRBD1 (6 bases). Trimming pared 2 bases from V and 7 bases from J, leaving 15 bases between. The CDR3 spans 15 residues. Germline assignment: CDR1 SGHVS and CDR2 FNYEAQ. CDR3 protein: CASSLTGSAENEQFF. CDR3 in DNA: TGTGCCAGCAGCTTAACAGGGAGCGCGGAGAATGAGCAGTTCTTC.

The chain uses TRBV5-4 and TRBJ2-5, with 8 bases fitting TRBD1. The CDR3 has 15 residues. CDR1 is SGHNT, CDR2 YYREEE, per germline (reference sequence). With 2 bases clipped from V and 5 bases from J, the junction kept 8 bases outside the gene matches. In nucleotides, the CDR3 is TGTGCCAGCAGCTTACTCCGGGACAGGTCGGAGACCCAGTACTTC. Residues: CASSLLRDRSETQYF.

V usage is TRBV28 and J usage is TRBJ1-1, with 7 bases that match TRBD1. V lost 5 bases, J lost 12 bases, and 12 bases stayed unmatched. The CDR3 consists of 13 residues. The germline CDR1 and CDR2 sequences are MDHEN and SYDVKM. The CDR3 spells CASSPDRDRGPFF. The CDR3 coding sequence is TGTGCCAGCAGTCCCGACCGGGACAGAGGGCCTTTCTTT. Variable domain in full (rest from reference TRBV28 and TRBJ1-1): DVKVTQSSRYLVKRTGEKVFLECVQDMDHENMFWYRQDPGLGLRLIYFSYDVKMKEKGDIPEGYSVSREKKERFSLILESASTNQTSMYLCASSPDRDRGPFFGQGTRLTVV.

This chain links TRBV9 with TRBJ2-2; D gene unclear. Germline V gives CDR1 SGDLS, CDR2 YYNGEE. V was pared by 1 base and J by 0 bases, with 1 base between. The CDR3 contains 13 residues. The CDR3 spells CASSVTNTGELFF. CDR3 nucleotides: TGTGCCAGCAGCGTAACGAACACCGGGGAGCTGTTTTTT.

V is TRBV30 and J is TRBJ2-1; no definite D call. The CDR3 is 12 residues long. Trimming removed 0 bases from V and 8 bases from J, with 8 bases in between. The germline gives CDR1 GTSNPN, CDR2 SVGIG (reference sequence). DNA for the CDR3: TGTGCCTGGAGTGTAGCATCCCATGAGCAGTTCTTC. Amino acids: CAWSVASHEQFF.

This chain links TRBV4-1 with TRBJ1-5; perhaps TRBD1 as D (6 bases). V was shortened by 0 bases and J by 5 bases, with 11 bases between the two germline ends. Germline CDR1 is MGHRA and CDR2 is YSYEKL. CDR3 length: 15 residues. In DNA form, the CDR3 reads TGCGCCAGCAGCCAAGATGACCGGGGGCATCAGCCCCAGCATTTT. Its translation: CASSQDDRGHQPQHF.

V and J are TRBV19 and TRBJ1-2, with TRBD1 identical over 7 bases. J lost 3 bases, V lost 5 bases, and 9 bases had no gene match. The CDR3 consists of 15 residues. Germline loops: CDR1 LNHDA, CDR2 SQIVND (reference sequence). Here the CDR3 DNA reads TGTGCCAGTAGTCCCGGGACAGCGGGGCACTATGGCTACACCTTC. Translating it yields CASSPGTAGHYGYTF. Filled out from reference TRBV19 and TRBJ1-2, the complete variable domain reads DGGITQSPKYLFRKEGQNVTLSCEQNLNHDAMYWYRQDPGQGLRLIYYSQIVNDFQKGDIAEGYSVSREKKESFPLTVTSAQKNPTAFYLCASSPGTAGHYGYTFGSGTRLTVV.

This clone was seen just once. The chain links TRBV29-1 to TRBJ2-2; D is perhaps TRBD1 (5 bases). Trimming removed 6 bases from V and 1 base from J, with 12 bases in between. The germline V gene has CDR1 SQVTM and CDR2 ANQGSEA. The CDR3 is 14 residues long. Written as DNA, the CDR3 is TGCAGCGTCTCAGGGATATTGAACACCGGGGAGCTGTTTTTT. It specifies CSVSGILNTGELFF.

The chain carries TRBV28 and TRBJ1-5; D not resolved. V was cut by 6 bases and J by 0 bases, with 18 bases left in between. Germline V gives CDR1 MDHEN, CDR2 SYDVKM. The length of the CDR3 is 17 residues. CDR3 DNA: TGTGCCAGCAGCCTACGGCGGCTAGGGCCTAGCAATCAGCCCCAGCATTTT. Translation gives CASSLRRLGPSNQPQHF.